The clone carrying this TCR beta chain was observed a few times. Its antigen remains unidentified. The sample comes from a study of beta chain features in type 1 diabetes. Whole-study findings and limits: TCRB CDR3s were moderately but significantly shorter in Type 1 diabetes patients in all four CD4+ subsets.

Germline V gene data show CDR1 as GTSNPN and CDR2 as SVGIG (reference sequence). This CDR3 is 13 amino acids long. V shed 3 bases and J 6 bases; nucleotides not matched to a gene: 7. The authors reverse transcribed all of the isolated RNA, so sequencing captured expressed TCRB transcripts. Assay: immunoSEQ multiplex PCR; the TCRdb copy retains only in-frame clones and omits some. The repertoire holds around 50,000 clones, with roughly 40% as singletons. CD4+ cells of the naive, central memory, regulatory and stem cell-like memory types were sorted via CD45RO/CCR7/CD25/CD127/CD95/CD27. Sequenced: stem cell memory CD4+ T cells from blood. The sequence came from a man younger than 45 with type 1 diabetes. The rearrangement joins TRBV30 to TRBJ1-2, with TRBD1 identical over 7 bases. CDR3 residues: CAWSPRQGDGYTF. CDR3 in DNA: TGTGCCTGGAGCCCAAGACAGGGAGATGGCTACACCTTC.